The 3 T cell receptor beta chains below all came from one sample that was sequenced in a study of T cells after yellow fever vaccination. MiXCR was run by TCRdb on the 5' RACE reads, yielding one entry per CDR3 protein. The data show under 500,000 distinct CDR3 sequences, approximately 19% seen once. The material was PBMCs, obtained before the yellow fever booster vaccination. The source is a man aged 18 to 35 who received the YFV17D yellow fever vaccine.

The chain recombines TRBV5-5 with TRBJ2-7, with D unclear. Between the trimmed V and J ends, which lost 6 bases and 3 bases, there was a span of 7 bases. There are 11 residues in the CDR3. Germline V gene lookup returns CDR1 SGHKS and CDR2 YYEKEE (reference sequence). The CDR3 region is CASNIRYEQYF. The CDR3, as DNA: TGTGCCAGCAACATTCGCTACGAGCAGTACTTC.

This clonotype was seen more than once but under ten times. The chain joins TRBV7-9 to TRBJ1-2; D gene ambiguous. CDR1 is SEHNR and CDR2 is FQNEAQ in the germline V gene (reference sequence). Trimming stripped 3 bases from V and 6 bases from J, with 11 bases between. This CDR3 has 13 amino acids. This chain's CDR3 is CASSLSSMDGYTF. CDR3 DNA: TGTGCCAGCAGCTTGAGCTCGATGGATGGCTACACCTTC.

V gene TRBV4-1 combines with J gene TRBJ1-5; D is ambiguous. Germline V lookup: CDR1 MGHRA, CDR2 YSYEKL. The CDR3 contains 13 residues. The germline V and J ends were trimmed by 3 bases and 6 bases, with 9 bases remaining between them. The CDR3 here is CASSQSRIQPQHF. DNA for the CDR3: TGCGCCAGCAGCCAGTCGAGAATTCAGCCCCAGCATTTT.